The clone carrying this T cell receptor (beta chain) was counted at least ten times. Researchers took RNA transcripts and amplified the TCR beta CDR3 regions from them. A set of HTBI primers served as the primers for a first-round RT-PCR of the TCR CDR3. MiXCR, run by TCRdb on the multiplex PCR reads, gives a single entry per CDR3 protein. The table has about 570,000 distinct CDR3 sequences, roughly 15% seen once; the top ten hold approximately 13%. The data stem from a study of T cells in Graves' hyperthyroidism and ophthalmopathy. The diagnoses drew upon clinical symptoms, serum thyroxine and TRAb, thyroid ultrasound and orbital computed tomography. The CDR3 sequence is 15 residues long. Germline CDR1 and CDR2: SEHNR and FQNEAQ (reference sequence). The V end was cut by 7 bases, the J end by 5 bases, with 18 bases between.

This receptor was obtained from a woman in her forties with Graves' hyperthyroidism. The sequenced material came from blood. The chain links TRBV7-9 to TRBJ2-1; D remains ambiguous. This chain's CDR3 is CASNLIGGSDNEQFF. The CDR3 DNA reads as TGTGCCAGCAACTTGATCGGTGGATCCGACAATGAGCAGTTCTTC.